The clone carrying this T cell receptor beta chain was seen only a few times. The antigen is not known. Germline V gene data show CDR1 as MNHEY and CDR2 as SMNVEV (reference sequence). V dropped 3 bases and J dropped 9; count of bases not matched to a gene: 8. This CDR3 contains 13 residues. Some clones are missing from TCRdb's copy, which holds only in-frame ones; the method was immunoSEQ multiplex PCR. This table holds some 130,000 clones, about 80% found once. These data belong to a study of cytomegalovirus exposure and HLA in healthy donors. General study results and limits: With high specificity and sensitivity, the classifier reportedly diagnosed cytomegalovirus status.

The material sequenced was PBMCs. This chain links TRBV27 with TRBJ2-7, with 7 bases matching TRBD2. This sequence originates from a man in his thirties or forties in good health and CMV-seropositive. CDR3 nucleotides: TGTGCCAGCAGTTTCGGCGCCAGCGGGGTGCAGTACTTC. It encodes CASSFGASGVQYF.